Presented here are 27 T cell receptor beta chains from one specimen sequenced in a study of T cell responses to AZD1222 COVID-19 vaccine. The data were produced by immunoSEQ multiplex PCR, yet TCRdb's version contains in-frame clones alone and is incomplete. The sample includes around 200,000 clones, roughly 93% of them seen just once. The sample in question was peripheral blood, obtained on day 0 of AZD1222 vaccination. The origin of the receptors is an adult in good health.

CDR3 residues: CASSLWAGGNYEQYF. Here the CDR3 DNA reads TGTGCCAGCAGCTTATGGGCGGGCGGGAACTACGAGCAGTACTTC. The rearrangement uses TRBV11-2 and TRBJ2-7; possibly TRBD2 for D (6 bases). The CDR3 is 15 residues long. Germline V gene sequence: CDR1 SGHAT, CDR2 FQNNGV. V was shortened by 2 bases and J by 3 bases, with 14 bases between the two germline ends. The variable domain in full, completed from reference TRBV11-2 and TRBJ2-7, reads EAGVAQSPRYKIIEKRQSVAFWCNPISGHATLYWYQQILGQGPKLLIQFQNNGVVDDSQLPKDRFSAERLKGVDSTLKIQPAKLEDSAVYLCASSLWAGGNYEQYFGPGTRLTVT.

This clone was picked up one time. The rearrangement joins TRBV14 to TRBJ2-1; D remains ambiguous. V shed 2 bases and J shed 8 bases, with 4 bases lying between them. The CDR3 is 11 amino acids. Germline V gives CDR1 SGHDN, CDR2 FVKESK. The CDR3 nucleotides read TGTGCCAGCAGCCAATTGTATGAGCAGTTCTTC. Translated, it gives CASSQLYEQFF. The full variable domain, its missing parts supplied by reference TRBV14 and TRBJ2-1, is EAGVTQFPSHSVIEKGQTVTLRCDPISGHDNLYWYRRVMGKEIKFLLHFVKESKQDESGMPNNRFLAERTGGTYSTLKVQPAELEDSGVYFCASSQLYEQFFGPGTRLTVL.

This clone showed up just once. The CDR3 loop is CASSYPGPSEQYF. CDR3 nucleotide sequence: TGTGCCAGCAGCTACCCGGGTCCCTCCGAGCAGTACTTC. The V and J genes are TRBV3-1 (or the pseudogene TRBV3-2) and TRBJ2-7; no reliable D call. The CDR3 contains 13 residues. V was trimmed by 5 bases and J by 6 bases, leaving 14 bases between them. Germline V gene lookup returns CDR1 LGHDT and CDR2 YNNKEL (reference sequence).

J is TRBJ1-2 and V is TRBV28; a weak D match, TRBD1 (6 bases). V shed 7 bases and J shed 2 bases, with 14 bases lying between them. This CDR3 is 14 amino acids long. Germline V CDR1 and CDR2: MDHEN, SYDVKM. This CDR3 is CASNFWTANYGYTF. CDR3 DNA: TGTGCCAGCAACTTTTGGACAGCCAACTATGGCTACACCTTC.

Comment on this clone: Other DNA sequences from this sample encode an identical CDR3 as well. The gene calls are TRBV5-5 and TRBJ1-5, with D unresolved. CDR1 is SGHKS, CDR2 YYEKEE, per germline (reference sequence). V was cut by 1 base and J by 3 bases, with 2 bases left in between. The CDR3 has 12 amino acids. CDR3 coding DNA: TGTGCCAGCAGCTTGAACAATCAGCCCCAGCATTTT. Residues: CASSLNNQPQHF.

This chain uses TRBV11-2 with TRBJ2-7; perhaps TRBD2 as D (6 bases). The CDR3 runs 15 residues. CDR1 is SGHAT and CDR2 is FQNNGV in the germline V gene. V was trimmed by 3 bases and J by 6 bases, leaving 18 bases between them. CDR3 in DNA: TGTGCCAGCAGCTTGACCGGGACTCATTCTTCCGAGCAGTACTTC. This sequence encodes CASSLTGTHSSEQYF.

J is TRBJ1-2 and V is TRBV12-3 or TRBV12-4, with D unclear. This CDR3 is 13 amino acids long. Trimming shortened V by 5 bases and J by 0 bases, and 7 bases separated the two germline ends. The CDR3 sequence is CASSPSANYGYTF. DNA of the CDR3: TGTGCCAGCAGTCCCTCAGCTAACTATGGCTACACCTTC.

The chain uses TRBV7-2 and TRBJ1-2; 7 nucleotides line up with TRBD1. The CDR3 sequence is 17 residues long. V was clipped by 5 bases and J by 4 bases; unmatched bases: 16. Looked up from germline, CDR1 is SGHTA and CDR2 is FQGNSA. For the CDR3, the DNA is TGTGCCAGCAGCCTAGGGGGACGGAGGGGGCGCTTCTATGGCTACACCTTC. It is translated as CASSLGGRRGRFYGYTF.

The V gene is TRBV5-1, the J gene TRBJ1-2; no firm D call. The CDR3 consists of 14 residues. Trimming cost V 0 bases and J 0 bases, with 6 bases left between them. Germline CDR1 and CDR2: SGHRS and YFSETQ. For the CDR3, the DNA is TGCGCCAGCAGCTTGGCCCGAGCTAACTATGGCTACACCTTC. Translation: CASSLARANYGYTF.

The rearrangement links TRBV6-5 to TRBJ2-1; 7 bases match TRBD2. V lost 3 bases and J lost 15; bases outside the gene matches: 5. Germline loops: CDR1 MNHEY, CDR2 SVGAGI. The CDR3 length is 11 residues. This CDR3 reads CASSYGRETFF. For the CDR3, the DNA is TGTGCCAGCAGTTATGGGCGGGAGACGTTCTTC.

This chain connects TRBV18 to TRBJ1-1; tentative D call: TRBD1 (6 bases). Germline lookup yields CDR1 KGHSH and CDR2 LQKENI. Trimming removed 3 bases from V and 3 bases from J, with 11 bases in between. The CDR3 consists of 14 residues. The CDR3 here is CASSPTQGDTEAFF. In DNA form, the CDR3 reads TGTGCCAGCTCACCCACACAGGGAGACACTGAAGCTTTCTTT.

CDR3 in DNA: TGTGCCACCAGTGACACCGGGGTGGGGTCCCCACCAGATACGCAGTATTTT. This codes for CATSDTGVGSPPDTQYF. The chain carries TRBV24-1 and TRBJ2-3; a weak D match, TRBD2 (5 bases). The CDR3 sequence is 17 residues long. Germline V gives CDR1 KGHDR, CDR2 SFDVKD. The V gene lost 4 bases and the J gene lost 4 bases, with 20 bases spanning the gap.

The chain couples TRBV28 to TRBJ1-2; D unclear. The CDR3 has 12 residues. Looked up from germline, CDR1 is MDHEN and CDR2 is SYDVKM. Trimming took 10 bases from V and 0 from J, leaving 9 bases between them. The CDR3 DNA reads TGTGCCACCCGGGGATCTAACTATGGCTACACCTTC. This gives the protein CATRGSNYGYTF.

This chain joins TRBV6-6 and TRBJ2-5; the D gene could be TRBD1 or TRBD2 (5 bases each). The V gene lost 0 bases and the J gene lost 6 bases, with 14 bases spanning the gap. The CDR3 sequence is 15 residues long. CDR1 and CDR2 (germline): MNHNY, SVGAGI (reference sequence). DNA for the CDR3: TGTGCCAGCAGTTACTCGAACGGGGCCTTTCAGACCCAGTACTTC. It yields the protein CASSYSNGAFQTQYF.

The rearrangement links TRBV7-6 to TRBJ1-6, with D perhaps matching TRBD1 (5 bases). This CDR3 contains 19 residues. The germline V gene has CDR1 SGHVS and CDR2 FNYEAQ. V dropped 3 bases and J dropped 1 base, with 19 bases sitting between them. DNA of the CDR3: TGTGCCAGCAGCTTTGAGGGGCGCCGGGGGAGTTCCTATAATTCACCCCTCCACTTT. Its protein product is CASSFEGRRGSSYNSPLHF.

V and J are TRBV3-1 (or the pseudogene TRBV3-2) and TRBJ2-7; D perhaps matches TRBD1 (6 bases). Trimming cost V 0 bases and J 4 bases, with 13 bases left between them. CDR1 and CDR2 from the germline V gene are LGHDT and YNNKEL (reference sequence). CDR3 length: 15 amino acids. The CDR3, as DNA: TGTGCCAGCAGCCAAGACGCACAGGGAATGTACGAGCAGTACTTC. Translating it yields CASSQDAQGMYEQYF.

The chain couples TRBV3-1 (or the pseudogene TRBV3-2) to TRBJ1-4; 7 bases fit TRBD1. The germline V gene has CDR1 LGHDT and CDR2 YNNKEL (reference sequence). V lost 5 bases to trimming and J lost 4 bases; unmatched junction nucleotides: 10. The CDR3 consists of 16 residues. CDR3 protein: CASSTRGTANNEKLFF. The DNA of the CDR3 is TGTGCCAGCAGCACACGAGGGACAGCGAATAATGAAAAACTGTTTTTT.

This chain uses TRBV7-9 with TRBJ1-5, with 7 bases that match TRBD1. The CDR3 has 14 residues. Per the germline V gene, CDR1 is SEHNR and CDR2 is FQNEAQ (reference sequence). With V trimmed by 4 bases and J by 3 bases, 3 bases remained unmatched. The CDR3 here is CASSSGQFNQPQHF. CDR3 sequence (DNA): TGTGCCAGCAGCTCGGGACAGTTCAATCAGCCCCAGCATTTT.

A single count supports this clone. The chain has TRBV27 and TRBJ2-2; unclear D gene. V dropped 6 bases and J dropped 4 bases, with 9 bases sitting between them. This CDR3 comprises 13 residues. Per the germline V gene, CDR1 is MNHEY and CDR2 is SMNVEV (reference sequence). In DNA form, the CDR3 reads TGTGCCAGCAGCCGCAAAGGCACCGGGGAGCTGTTTTTT. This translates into CASSRKGTGELFF.

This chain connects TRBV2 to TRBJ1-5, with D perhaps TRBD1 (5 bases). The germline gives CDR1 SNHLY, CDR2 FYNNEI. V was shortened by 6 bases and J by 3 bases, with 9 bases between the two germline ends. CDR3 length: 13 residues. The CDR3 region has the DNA TGTGCCAGCAGGGGGGACCTCAATCAGCCCCAGCATTTT. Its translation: CASRGDLNQPQHF.

The CDR3 is CASSESGRNQPQHF. The CDR3 nucleotides read TGTGCCAGCAGTGAATCGGGTAGGAATCAGCCCCAGCATTTT. The chain couples TRBV2 to TRBJ1-5; no firm D call. With 2 bases removed from V and 4 bases from J, the gap between germline ends came to 9 bases. In germline, CDR1 is SNHLY, CDR2 FYNNEI. The CDR3 sequence is 14 residues long. The full variable domain, completed using reference TRBV2 and TRBJ1-5, is EPEVTQTPSHQVTQMGQEVILRCVPISNHLYFYWYRQILGQKVEFLVSFYNNEISEKSEIFDDQFSVERPDGSNFTLKIRSTKLEDSAMYFCASSESGRNQPQHFGDGTRLSIL.

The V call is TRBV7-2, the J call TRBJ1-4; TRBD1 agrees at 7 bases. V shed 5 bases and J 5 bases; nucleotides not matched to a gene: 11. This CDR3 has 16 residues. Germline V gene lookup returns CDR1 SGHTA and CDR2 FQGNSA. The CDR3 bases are TGTGCCAGCAGCGGGGAAGACAGGGAACTCAATGAAAAACTGTTTTTT. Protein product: CASSGEDRELNEKLFF.

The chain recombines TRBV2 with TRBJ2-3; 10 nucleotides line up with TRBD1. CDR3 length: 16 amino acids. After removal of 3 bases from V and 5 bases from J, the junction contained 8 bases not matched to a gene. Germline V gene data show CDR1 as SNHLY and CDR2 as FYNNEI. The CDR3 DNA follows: TGTGCCAGCAGTGACCCCGGACAGGGGGGTGTAGATACGCAGTATTTT. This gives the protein CASSDPGQGGVDTQYF. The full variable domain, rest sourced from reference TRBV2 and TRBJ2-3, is EPEVTQTPSHQVTQMGQEVILRCVPISNHLYFYWYRQILGQKVEFLVSFYNNEISEKSEIFDDQFSVERPDGSNFTLKIRSTKLEDSAMYFCASSDPGQGGVDTQYFGPGTRLTVL.

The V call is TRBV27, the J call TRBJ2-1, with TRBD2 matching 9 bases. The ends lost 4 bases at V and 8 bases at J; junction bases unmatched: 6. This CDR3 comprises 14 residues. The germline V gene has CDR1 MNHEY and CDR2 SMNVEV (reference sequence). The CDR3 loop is CASSSGSGRYEQFF. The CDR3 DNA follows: TGTGCCAGCAGTTCCGGTAGCGGGAGATATGAGCAGTTCTTC.

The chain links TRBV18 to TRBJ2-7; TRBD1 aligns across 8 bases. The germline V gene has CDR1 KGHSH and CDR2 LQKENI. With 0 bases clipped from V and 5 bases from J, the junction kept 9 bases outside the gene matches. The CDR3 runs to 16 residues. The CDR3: CASSPPDRVFAHEQYF. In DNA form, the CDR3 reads TGTGCCAGCTCACCACCGGACAGGGTGTTTGCCCACGAGCAGTACTTC.

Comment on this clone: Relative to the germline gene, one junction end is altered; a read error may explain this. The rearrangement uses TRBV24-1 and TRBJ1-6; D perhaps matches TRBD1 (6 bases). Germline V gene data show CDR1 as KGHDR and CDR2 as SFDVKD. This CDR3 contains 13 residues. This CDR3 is CAPGTGSDSPLHF. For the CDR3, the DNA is TGTGCTCCCGGAACAGGGTCTGATTCACCCCTTCACTTT.

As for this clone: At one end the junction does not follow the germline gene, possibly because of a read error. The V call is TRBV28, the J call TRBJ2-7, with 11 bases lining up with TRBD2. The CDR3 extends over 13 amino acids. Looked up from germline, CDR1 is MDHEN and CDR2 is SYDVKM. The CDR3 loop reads CASSFALAGGYWF. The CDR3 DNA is TGTGCCAGCAGTTTTGCCCTAGCGGGGGGTTATTGGTTC.